The rows below give T cell receptor beta chains drawn from one sample of a study of shared T cell receptors in the human thymus. Some clones are missing from TCRdb's copy, which holds only in-frame ones; the method was immunoSEQ multiplex PCR. Found here are hundreds of thousands of clones, 75% to 85% of them singletons; the top ten hold about 0.012%. These data also formed part of another study, on human thymus T cells.

The material sequenced was thymocytes. The receptor set was obtained from a boy under two years old with a congenital heart defect. Each CDR3 is given with its conserved first and last residue. Each record gives: J gene, D gene, V gene, clone size, CDR3 protein, CDR3 DNA. The D gene is left open where the match is weak. Rows give clone size only sometimes, using once, few, many, or a class for an expanded clone.

J: TRBJ2-2
D: .
V: TRBV27
size: .
CDR3: CASSLNFSGYNTGELFF
DNA: TGTGCCAGCAGTTTAAACTTCTCGGGGTACAACACCGGGGAGCTGTTTTTT

J: TRBJ2-6
D: TRBD2
V: TRBV5-4
size: few
CDR3: CASRPTSGNSGANVLTF
DNA: TGTGCCAGCAGACCGACTAGCGGGAACTCTGGGGCCAACGTCCTGACTTTC

J: TRBJ2-7
D: TRBD1
V: TRBV10-3
size: .
CDR3: CAINNQGASYEQYF
DNA: TGTGCCATCAACAACCAGGGGGCCTCCTACGAGCAGTACTTC

J: TRBJ2-5
D: .
V: TRBV28
size: .
CDR3: CASSPTGWSEQETQYF
DNA: TGTGCCAGCAGCCCGACCGGTTGGAGTGAGCAAGAGACCCAGTACTTC

J: TRBJ2-2
D: TRBD1
V: TRBV2
size: .
CDR3: CASSVRTGDRAGELFF
DNA: TGTGCCAGCAGTGTTAGGACAGGGGACCGGGCCGGGGAGCTGTTTTTT

J: TRBJ2-7
D: .
V: TRBV14
size: .
CDR3: CASSQVTTGSSRYEQYF
DNA: TGTGCCAGCAGCCAAGTAACTACCGGGAGTTCGCGCTACGAGCAGTACTTC

J: TRBJ2-1
D: .
V: TRBV21-1
size: few
CDR3: CASSAPEGEQFF
DNA: TGTGCCAGCAGCGCCCCTGAGGGTGAGCAGTTCTTC

J: TRBJ1-2
D: .
V: TRBV11-2
size: few
CDR3: CASSLIPGGNYGYTF
DNA: TGTGCCAGCAGCTTAATCCCGGGAGGGAACTATGGCTACACCTTC

J: TRBJ2-1
D: TRBD2
V: TRBV5-1
size: .
CDR3: CASSYRSGSRHNEQFF
DNA: TGCGCCAGCAGCTACCGGAGCGGGAGTAGGCACAATGAGCAGTTCTTC

J: TRBJ2-1
D: TRBD2
V: TRBV4-3
size: once
CDR3: CASSHPGLAEYNEQFF
DNA: TGCGCCAGCAGCCACCCGGGACTAGCGGAATACAATGAGCAGTTCTTC

J: TRBJ2-7
D: TRBD2
V: TRBV6-5
size: .
CDR3: CASSYSLAGSYEQYF
DNA: TGTGCCAGCAGTTACTCGCTAGCGGGCTCCTACGAGCAGTACTTC

J: TRBJ2-7
D: TRBD2
V: TRBV27
size: .
CDR3: CASSAPGTSVFYEQYF
DNA: TGTGCCAGCAGTGCACCCGGGACTAGCGTATTCTACGAGCAGTACTTC

J: TRBJ2-7
D: TRBD1
V: TRBV11-3
size: .
CDR3: CASSPGGNHEQYF
DNA: TGTGCCAGCAGCCCAGGGGGCAACCACGAGCAGTACTTC

J: TRBJ2-3
D: TRBD2
V: TRBV28
size: .
CDR3: CASSPGTSGRKDTQYF
DNA: TGTGCCAGCAGTCCAGGGACTAGCGGGAGGAAGGATACGCAGTATTTT

J: TRBJ2-7
D: .
V: TRBV6-5
size: once
CDR3: CASSSGLLVEQYF
DNA: TGTGCCAGCAGTTCAGGGCTATTGGTCGAGCAGTACTTC

J: TRBJ2-7
D: TRBD2
V: TRBV11-2
size: .
CDR3: CASSPVKLAWYEQYF
DNA: TGTGCCAGCAGCCCCGTGAAACTAGCGTGGTACGAGCAGTACTTC

J: TRBJ2-1
D: TRBD2
V: TRBV5-1
size: .
CDR3: CASADRSGGTDSGRPIYNEQFF
DNA: TGCGCCAGCGCCGACAGAAGCGGCGGAACCGATAGCGGGAGGCCCATCTACAATGAGCAGTTCTTC

J: TRBJ2-5
D: TRBD2
V: TRBV15
size: once
CDR3: CATSPSGKTQYF
DNA: TGTGCCACCAGCCCTAGCGGGAAAACCCAGTACTTC

J: TRBJ1-2
D: .
V: TRBV10-3
size: once
CDR3: CAISQIDSYGYTF
DNA: TGTGCCATCAGTCAAATCGACAGCTATGGCTACACCTTC

J: TRBJ1-4
D: .
V: TRBV28
size: .
CDR3: CASSPRGEKLFF
DNA: TGTGCCAGCAGTCCCCGAGGGGAAAAACTGTTTTTT

J: TRBJ1-2
D: .
V: TRBV19
size: .
CDR3: CASSMGPSGPSLGYTF
DNA: TGTGCCAGTAGTATGGGGCCCTCCGGGCCCAGCTTGGGCTACACCTTC

J: TRBJ2-5
D: .
V: TRBV6-5
size: .
CDR3: CASPPSRQETQYF
DNA: TGTGCCAGCCCCCCCTCCCGCCAAGAGACCCAGTACTTC

J: TRBJ1-1
D: .
V: TRBV21-1
size: .
CDR3: CASTPLGGARRNTEAFF
DNA: TGTGCCAGCACCCCCTTGGGGGGGGCGCGGAGGAACACTGAAGCTTTCTTT

J: TRBJ2-2
D: .
V: TRBV19
size: .
CDR3: CASTTKWRGGPYTGELFF
DNA: TGTGCCAGTACCACGAAATGGAGAGGAGGGCCCTACACCGGGGAGCTGTTTTTT

J: TRBJ2-1
D: .
V: TRBV27
size: .
CDR3: CASSIGRPYNEQFF
DNA: TGTGCCAGCAGTATCGGTCGTCCCTACAATGAGCAGTTCTTC

J: TRBJ2-7
D: TRBD1
V: TRBV13
size: .
CDR3: CASSTGQAPPYEQYF
DNA: TGTGCCAGCAGCACAGGACAGGCTCCGCCCTACGAGCAGTACTTC

J: TRBJ2-3
D: TRBD2
V: TRBV15
size: .
CDR3: CATSRDPSGRASDTQYF
DNA: TGTGCCACCAGCAGAGACCCTAGCGGGAGGGCCTCAGATACGCAGTATTTT

J: TRBJ2-7
D: .
V: TRBV19
size: .
CDR3: CASSIARPSSYEQYF
DNA: TGTGCCAGTAGTATCGCCAGGCCGAGCTCCTACGAGCAGTACTTC

J: TRBJ2-1
D: TRBD2
V: TRBV6-1
size: .
CDR3: CASSDTKRRLAGEKIF
DNA: TGTGCCAGCAGTGACACCAAACGTAGGCTAGCGGGAGAAAAGATCTTC

J: TRBJ2-7
D: TRBD2
V: TRBV4-1
size: .
CDR3: CASSQGHRDYRSHEQYF
DNA: TGCGCCAGCAGCCAAGGGCACCGGGACTATAGGAGCCACGAGCAGTACTTC

J: TRBJ2-7
D: TRBD2
V: TRBV15
size: .
CDR3: CATSRVPPGGPRGEQYF
DNA: TGTGCCACCAGCAGAGTCCCACCGGGAGGACCGCGGGGCGAGCAGTACTTC

J: TRBJ2-3
D: .
V: TRBV13
size: once
CDR3: CASRMVRGGGTDTQYF
DNA: TGTGCCAGCAGAATGGTACGGGGTGGAGGCACAGATACGCAGTATTTT

J: TRBJ1-5
D: .
V: TRBV30
size: .
CDR3: CAWTLYSNQPQHF
DNA: TGTGCCTGGACCCTGTATAGCAATCAGCCCCAGCATTTT

J: TRBJ1-2
D: .
V: TRBV20-1
size: .
CDR3: CSALCYGYTF
DNA: TGCAGTGCCCTTTGCTATGGCTACACCTTC

J: TRBJ2-1
D: .
V: TRBV19
size: few
CDR3: CASSMGLEAMRQFF
DNA: TGTGCCAGTAGTATGGGGCTAGAGGCAATGAGGCAGTTCTTC

J: TRBJ2-7
D: .
V: TRBV10-2
size: few
CDR3: CASSESLLAPLYEQYF
DNA: TGCGCCAGCAGTGAGTCTCTACTAGCCCCTCTTTACGAGCAGTACTTC

J: TRBJ2-1
D: .
V: TRBV5-5
size: few
CDR3: CASWEAREQFF
DNA: TGTGCCAGCTGGGAGGCTAGGGAGCAGTTCTTC

J: TRBJ1-5
D: .
V: TRBV6-6
size: .
CDR3: CASSFRGQPQHF
DNA: TGTGCCAGCAGTTTCCGAGGTCAGCCCCAGCATTTT

J: TRBJ2-7
D: .
V: TRBV4-3
size: few
CDR3: CASSLSISYEQYF
DNA: TGCGCCAGCAGTCTGAGCATTTCCTACGAGCAGTACTTC

J: TRBJ2-5
D: .
V: TRBV29-1
size: .
CDR3: CSVEAPGNQETQYF
DNA: TGCAGCGTTGAAGCCCCGGGGAATCAAGAGACCCAGTACTTC

J: TRBJ2-7
D: TRBD2
V: TRBV15
size: .
CDR3: CATTQCGGGEQYF
DNA: TGTGCCACCACCCAGTGCGGGGGAGGCGAGCAGTACTTC

J: TRBJ1-1
D: .
V: TRBV5-1
size: few
CDR3: CASSAFGAENTEAFF
DNA: TGCGCCAGCAGCGCATTTGGGGCGGAAAACACTGAAGCTTTCTTT

J: TRBJ2-1
D: .
V: TRBV4-3
size: .
CDR3: CASSQELPGFEQFF
DNA: TGCGCCAGCAGCCAAGAGTTACCGGGATTTGAGCAGTTCTTC

J: TRBJ2-2
D: .
V: TRBV19
size: .
CDR3: CASSIRAGRVDTGELFF
DNA: TGTGCCAGTAGTATAAGGGCCGGCAGGGTGGACACCGGGGAGCTGTTTTTT

J: TRBJ2-7
D: TRBD2
V: TRBV19
size: .
CDR3: CASSILAGGSDEQYF
DNA: TGTGCCAGTAGTATCCTAGCGGGAGGCTCGGACGAGCAGTACTTC